This T cell receptor (beta chain) derives from a study of beta chain features in type 1 diabetes listed by TCRdb under 2018. Background on the whole study: No differences in mean age, gender distribution, total cell number or subset yield were found between patients and healthy donors. In the study, TCRB repertoires of sorted circulating CD4+ T cell subsets from recently diagnosed type 1 diabetes patients were compared with those of matched healthy donors. Across all samples, about 110 million sorted cells were examined, and cell number per subset correlated strongly with RNA yield. Regulatory and stem cell-like memory subsets were obtained from only 8 patients and roughly 8 healthy donors, while naive and central memory subsets were obtained from all 30 or so donors. Overall study outcomes, separate from this receptor: Shorter templates might be favored by PCR, yet because patient and control samples were amplified and corrected together, any such skew would affect both groups equally. Sequencing cDNA rather than genomic DNA could over-represent highly expressing activated cells, although activation and CD3 levels did not differ between groups. Type 1 diabetes patients showed a moderate but significant shortening of TCRB CDR3 length in all four CD4+ subsets. HLA sub-analyses involved small numbers of individuals, so any influence of HLA type on TCRB rearrangement remained unresolved. Naive, central memory and regulatory TCRB repertoires appeared to be more alike among patients than among healthy donors. Patients with type 1 diabetes made fewer insertions and deleted more nucleotides at VDJ recombination sites, implying thymic rearrangement abnormalities.

From the cysteine up to the phenylalanine, the CDR3 has a length of 13 residues. CDR3 DNA is the only sequence kept; it has 39 bases, read in frame from the first base. For CDR1 and CDR2, the germline V gene lists MNHEY and SVGAGI. From each donor, a single peripheral blood sample of about 120 mL on average was drawn into heparinised tubes. Using a panel that included CD45RO, CCR7, CD25, CD127, CD95 and CD27, naive, central memory, regulatory and stem cell-like memory CD4+ T cells were sorted on a BD FACSAria II. Purity was above 95% for every sorted population. PBMCs were separated immediately by Lymphoprep density gradient centrifugation and were stained directly, without being cultured. So that batch effects would be minimized, each experiment stained and sorted samples in pairs, pairing one healthy donor with one patient. The entire isolated RNA was reverse transcribed using the High Capacity cDNA Reverse Transcription Kit, and thus expressed TCRB transcripts were sequenced. Naive, central memory and regulatory T cell samples underwent deep immunoSEQ sequencing, averaging around 3.6 million total reads per sample. After sorted cells were lysed in RLT buffer, RNA was extracted with DNase-treated RNeasy Micro or Mini kits, with the choice depending on cell number. Each cell subset was processed separately to prevent cross-contamination, with patient and healthy donor samples processed together. The immunoSEQ multiplex PCR was used to amplify TCRB sequences from cDNA, generating 87-bp fragments that spanned the CDR3 region. Amplicons were sequenced on the Illumina HiSeq platform. Per the source publication's procedure: PCR bias was corrected computationally using synthetic template baselines, and reads within Hamming distance 2 were collapsed, with unmergeable singletons discarded. Reads were aligned to IMGT to assign V, D and J genes, CDR3 length, and insertions or deletions at six rearrangement sites. Within each subset, clonotype counts were normalized to sorted cell number, and only after that were true diversity and Gini coefficients computed with the tcR R package. The overlap coefficient, calculated on TCRB nucleotide sequences, was used to measure repertoire sharing. Out-of-frame TCRB sequences from naive cells were analyzed to stand in for the pre-selection repertoire. This is the immuneACCESS table as TCRdb keeps it, with only in-frame sequences that have V and J called. A part of the clones is gone; compared with another copy, unresolved V genes explain less than half, and the rest is unexplained. That table gives V, J and clone size, and the DNA gave D and trimming. This sample holds 680,000 or so clones; around 15% were observed only once. Less than 0.025% of the sample goes to the ten largest clones.

As regards this clone: The clone's antigen remains unknown. One end of the junction fails to match germline, which may point to a read error.

This clonotype was sampled from a man between 18 and 35 years old with type 1 diabetes. The source material was naive CD4+ T cells from blood. This sample's cell subset or site label indicates: true naive CD4+ T cells. This chain joins TRBV6-5 to TRBJ2-5, with the D gene call left open. Here is the DNA: TGTGCCAGCAGTTACGTAGACCAAGCGACCCAGTACTTC. This translates into CASSYVDQATQYF.